Shown below are 5 T cell receptor beta chains from a single sample sequenced in a study of a mutant IDH1 vaccine in newly diagnosed glioma. Their antigens are not known. Produced via immunoSEQ multiplex PCR; TCRdb's table is partial and in-frame only. The sample lists about 52,000 clones; about 80% were seen once. The time point: week 47, end of study. What each vaccine dose contained was 300 ug of mutant IDH1 20-mer peptide, accompanied by topical imiquimod. This sample comprised PBMCs, obtained from a glioma patient whose treatment included an IDH1 peptide vaccine. These receptors were taken from a woman aged 40 to 50 with glioma. Some clones in this sample may be carry-over from other donors' samples.

This chain connects TRBV4-1 to TRBJ1-1, with D tentatively TRBD1 (6 bases). Looked up from germline, CDR1 is MGHRA and CDR2 is YSYEKL. The CDR3 is 14 amino acids. Trimming removed 1 base from V and 10 bases from J, with 16 bases in between. CDR3 region: CASSQVGGGILAFF. The CDR3 DNA is TGCGCCAGCAGCCAAGTAGGGGGGGGGATTCTAGCTTTCTTT.

The chain combines TRBV2 with TRBJ2-7; TRBD2 might be the D (6 bases). CDR1 and CDR2 from the germline V gene are SNHLY and FYNNEI. The CDR3 runs to 17 residues. The V gene lost 7 bases and the J gene lost 5 bases, with 27 bases spanning the gap. CDR3 in amino acids: CASTSLQLGGLSHEQYF. Written as DNA, the CDR3 is TGTGCCAGCACGTCCCTTCAACTGGGAGGTTTAAGCCACGAGCAGTACTTC. Filled out from reference TRBV2 and TRBJ2-7, the complete variable domain reads EPEVTQTPSHQVTQMGQEVILRCVPISNHLYFYWYRQILGQKVEFLVSFYNNEISEKSEIFDDQFSVERPDGSNFTLKIRSTKLEDSAMYFCASTSLQLGGLSHEQYFGPGTRLTVT.

This clone was counted a few times. The V call is TRBV4-2, the J call TRBJ2-1; 12 nucleotides align to TRBD2. After removal of 5 bases from V and 8 bases from J, the junction contained 7 bases not matched to a gene. Germline V lookup: CDR1 LGHNA, CDR2 YNFKEQ. CDR3 length equals 15 residues. The CDR3 region is CASSTRLAGVDEQFF. For the CDR3, the DNA is TGTGCCAGCAGCACCCGACTAGCGGGAGTGGATGAGCAGTTCTTC.

The chain combines TRBV5-4 with TRBJ2-2; TRBD2 might be the D (7 bases). The V gene's germline CDR1 is SGHNT and CDR2 YYREEE (reference sequence). With 6 bases removed from V and 5 bases from J, the gap between germline ends came to 20 bases. The CDR3 totals 16 residues. The CDR3 loop reads CASTFFDRRETGELFF. The CDR3, as DNA: TGTGCCAGCACCTTTTTCGACAGGCGGGAGACCGGGGAGCTGTTTTTT.

This chain uses TRBV15 with TRBJ1-6; the D gene is possibly TRBD1 (5 bases). The CDR3 runs 15 residues. V was trimmed by 5 bases and J by 9 bases, leaving 17 bases between them. Germline V gene lookup returns CDR1 LNHNV and CDR2 YYDKDF (reference sequence). CDR3 region: CATSASGGVSSPLHF. CDR3 DNA sequence: TGTGCCACCAGCGCTTCCGGAGGGGTAAGTTCACCCCTCCACTTT.